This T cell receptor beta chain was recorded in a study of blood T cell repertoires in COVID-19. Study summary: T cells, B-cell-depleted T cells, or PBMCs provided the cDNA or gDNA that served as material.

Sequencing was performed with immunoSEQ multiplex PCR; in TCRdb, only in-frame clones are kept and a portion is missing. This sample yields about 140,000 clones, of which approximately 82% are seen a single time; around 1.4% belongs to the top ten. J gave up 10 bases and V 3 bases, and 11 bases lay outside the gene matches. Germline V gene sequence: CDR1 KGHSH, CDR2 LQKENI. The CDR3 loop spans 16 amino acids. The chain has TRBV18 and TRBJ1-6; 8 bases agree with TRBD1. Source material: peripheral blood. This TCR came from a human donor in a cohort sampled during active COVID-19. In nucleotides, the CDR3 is TGTGCCAGCTCACCCCCCAAGGTGACAGGGGTCTCACCCCTCCACTTT. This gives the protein CASSPPKVTGVSPLHF. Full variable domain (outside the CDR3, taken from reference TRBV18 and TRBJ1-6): NAGVMQNPRHLVRRRGQEARLRCSPMKGHSHVYWYRQLPEEGLKFMVYLQKENIIDESGMPKERFSAEFPKEGPSILRIQQVVRGDSAAYFCASSPPKVTGVSPLHFGNGTRLTVT.